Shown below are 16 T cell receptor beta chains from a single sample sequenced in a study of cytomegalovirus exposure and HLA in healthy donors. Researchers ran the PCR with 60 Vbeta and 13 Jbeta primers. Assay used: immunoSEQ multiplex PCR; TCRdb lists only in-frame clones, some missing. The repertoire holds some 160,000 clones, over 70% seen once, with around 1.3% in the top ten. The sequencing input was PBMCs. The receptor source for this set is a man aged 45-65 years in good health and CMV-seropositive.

The CDR3 region is CASSRQGDQPQHF. For the CDR3, the DNA is TGTGCCAGCAGTCGACAGGGGGATCAGCCCCAGCATTTT. The rearrangement uses TRBV7-2 and TRBJ1-5, with 9 positions matching TRBD1. In germline, CDR1 is SGHTA, CDR2 FQGNSA. Trimming took 6 bases from V and 5 from J; bases not matched to a gene: 2. The CDR3 consists of 13 residues.

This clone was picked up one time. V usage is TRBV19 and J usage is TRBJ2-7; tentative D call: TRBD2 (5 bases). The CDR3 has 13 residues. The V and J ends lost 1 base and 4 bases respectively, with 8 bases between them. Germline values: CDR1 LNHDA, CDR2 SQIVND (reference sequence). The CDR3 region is CASSIGERYEQYF. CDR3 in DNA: TGTGCCAGTAGTATAGGGGAGCGGTACGAGCAGTACTTC. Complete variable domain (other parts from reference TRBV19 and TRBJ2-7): DGGITQSPKYLFRKEGQNVTLSCEQNLNHDAMYWYRQDPGQGLRLIYYSQIVNDFQKGDIAEGYSVSREKKESFPLTVTSAQKNPTAFYLCASSIGERYEQYFGPGTRLTVT.

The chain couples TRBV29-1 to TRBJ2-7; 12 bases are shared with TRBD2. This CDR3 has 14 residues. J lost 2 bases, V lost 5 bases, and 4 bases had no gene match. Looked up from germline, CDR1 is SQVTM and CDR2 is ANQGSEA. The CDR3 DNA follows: TGCAGCGTTACTACTAGCGGGAGGCCCTACGAGCAGTACTTC. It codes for CSVTTSGRPYEQYF.

This CDR3 is CASSAGVSTDTQYF. The CDR3 DNA sequence: TGTGCCAGTAGTGCGGGAGTTAGCACAGATACGCAGTATTTT. The chain employs TRBV19 and TRBJ2-3, with 7 bases lining up with TRBD2. With V trimmed by 5 bases and J by 0 bases, 2 bases remained unmatched. The CDR3 runs to 14 residues. CDR1 is LNHDA, CDR2 SQIVND, per germline (reference sequence).

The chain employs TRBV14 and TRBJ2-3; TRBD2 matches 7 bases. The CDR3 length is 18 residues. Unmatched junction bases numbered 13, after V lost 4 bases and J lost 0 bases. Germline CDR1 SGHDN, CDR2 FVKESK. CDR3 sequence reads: CASSPLDLLAPSTDTQYF. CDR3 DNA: TGTGCCAGCAGCCCACTAGATCTACTAGCGCCTAGCACAGATACGCAGTATTTT. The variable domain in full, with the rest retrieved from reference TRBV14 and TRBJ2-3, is EAGVTQFPSHSVIEKGQTVTLRCDPISGHDNLYWYRRVMGKEIKFLLHFVKESKQDESGMPNNRFLAERTGGTYSTLKVQPAELEDSGVYFCASSPLDLLAPSTDTQYFGPGTRLTVL.

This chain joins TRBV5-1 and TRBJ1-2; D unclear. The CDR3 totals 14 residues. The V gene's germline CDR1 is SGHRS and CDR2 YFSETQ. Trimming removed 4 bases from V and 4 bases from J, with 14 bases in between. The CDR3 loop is CASSLGSGGYGYTF. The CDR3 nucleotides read TGCGCCAGCAGCCTTGGGTCCGGCGGCTATGGCTACACCTTC.

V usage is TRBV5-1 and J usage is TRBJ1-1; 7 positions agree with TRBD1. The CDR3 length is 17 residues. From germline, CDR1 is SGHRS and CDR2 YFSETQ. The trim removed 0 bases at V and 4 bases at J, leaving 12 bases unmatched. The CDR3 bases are TGCGCCAGCAGCTTGGGACAGGGAGGACTCCGGAGCACTGAAGCTTTCTTT. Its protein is CASSLGQGGLRSTEAFF.

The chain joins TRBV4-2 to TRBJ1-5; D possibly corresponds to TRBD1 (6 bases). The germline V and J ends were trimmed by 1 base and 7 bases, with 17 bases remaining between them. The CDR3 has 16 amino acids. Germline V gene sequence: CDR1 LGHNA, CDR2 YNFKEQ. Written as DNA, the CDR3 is TGTGCCAGCAGCCAAGGTGCAGGGGAGGGGAGGCAGCCCCAGCATTTT. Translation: CASSQGAGEGRQPQHF.

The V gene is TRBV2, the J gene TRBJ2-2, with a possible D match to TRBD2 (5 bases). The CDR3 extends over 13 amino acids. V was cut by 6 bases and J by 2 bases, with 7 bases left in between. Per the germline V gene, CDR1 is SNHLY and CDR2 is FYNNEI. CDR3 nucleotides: TGTGCCAGCAGACGACTAAACACCGGGGAGCTGTTTTTT. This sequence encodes CASRRLNTGELFF. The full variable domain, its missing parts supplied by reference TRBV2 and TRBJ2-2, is EPEVTQTPSHQVTQMGQEVILRCVPISNHLYFYWYRQILGQKVEFLVSFYNNEISEKSEIFDDQFSVERPDGSNFTLKIRSTKLEDSAMYFCASRRLNTGELFFGEGSRLTVL.

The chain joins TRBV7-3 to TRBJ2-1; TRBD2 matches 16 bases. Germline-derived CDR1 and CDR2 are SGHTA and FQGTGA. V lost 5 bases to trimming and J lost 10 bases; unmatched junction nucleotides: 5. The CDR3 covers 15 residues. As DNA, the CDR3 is TGTGCCAGCAGCCCTCCGGGACTAGCGGGAGGGGAGCAGTTCTTC. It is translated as CASSPPGLAGGEQFF.

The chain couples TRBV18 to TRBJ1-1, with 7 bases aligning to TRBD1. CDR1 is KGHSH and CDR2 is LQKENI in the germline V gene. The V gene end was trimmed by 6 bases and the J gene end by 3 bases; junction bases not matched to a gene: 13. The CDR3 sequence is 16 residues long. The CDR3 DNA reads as TGTGCCAGCTCCTTTGTTATCCGACAGGGTGACACTGAAGCTTTCTTT. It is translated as CASSFVIRQGDTEAFF.

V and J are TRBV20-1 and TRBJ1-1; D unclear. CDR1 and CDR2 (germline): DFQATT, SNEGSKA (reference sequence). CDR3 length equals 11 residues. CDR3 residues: CRGRSGTEAFF. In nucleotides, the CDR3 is TGCAGGGGCCGCTCGGGGACTGAAGCTTTCTTT.

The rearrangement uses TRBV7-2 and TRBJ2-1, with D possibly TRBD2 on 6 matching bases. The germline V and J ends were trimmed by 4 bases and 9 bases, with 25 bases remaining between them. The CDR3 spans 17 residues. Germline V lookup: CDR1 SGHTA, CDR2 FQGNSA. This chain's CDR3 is CASSWPVGGVGSSEQFF. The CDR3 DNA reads TGTGCCAGCAGCTGGCCGGTGGGGGGAGTAGGGTCCAGTGAGCAGTTCTTC.

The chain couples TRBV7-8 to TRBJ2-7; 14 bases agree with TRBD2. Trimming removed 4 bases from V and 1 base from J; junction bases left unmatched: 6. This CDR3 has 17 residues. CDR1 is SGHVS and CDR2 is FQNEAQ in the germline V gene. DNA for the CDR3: TGTGCCAGCAGCTCCCGAAGGACTAGCGGGAGGTCCTACGAGCAGTACTTC. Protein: CASSSRRTSGRSYEQYF.

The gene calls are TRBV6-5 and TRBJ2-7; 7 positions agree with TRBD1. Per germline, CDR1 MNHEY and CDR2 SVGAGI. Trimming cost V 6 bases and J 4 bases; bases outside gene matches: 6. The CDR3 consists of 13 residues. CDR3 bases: TGTGCCAGCAGGGAAACAGGGGAGTACGAGCAGTACTTC. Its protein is CASRETGEYEQYF.

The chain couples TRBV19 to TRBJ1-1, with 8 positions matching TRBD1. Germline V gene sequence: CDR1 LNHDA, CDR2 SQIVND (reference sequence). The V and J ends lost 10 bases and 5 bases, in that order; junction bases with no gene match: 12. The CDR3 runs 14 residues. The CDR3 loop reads CAIPGAGGGTEAFF. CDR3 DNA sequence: TGTGCCATCCCGGGGGCAGGGGGCGGTACTGAAGCTTTCTTT.